Listed below are T cell receptor beta chains from one sample, sequenced in a study of blood T cell repertoires in COVID-19. Here immunoSEQ multiplex PCR was the method, and the copy in TCRdb shows in-frame clones only, minus some. The table records around 120,000 clones, about 80% of them present only once. Sequenced input: peripheral blood. Receptors originate from a human donor in a cohort sampled during active COVID-19. CDR3s include the opening cysteine and the closing phenylalanine or tryptophan. A D gene is named only where the DNA matches it firmly. The listing skips clone size in some rows; elsewhere it reads once, few, many or a size class.

D	V	J	size	CDR3	DNA
TRBD1	TRBV5-6	TRBJ2-7	once	CASSALTGARNEQYF	TGTGCCAGCAGCGCCCTGACAGGGGCCAGGAACGAGCAGTACTTC
TRBD2	TRBV9	TRBJ2-3	-	CASSVEGTSSADTQYF	TGTGCCAGCAGCGTAGAGGGGACTAGCAGTGCAGATACGCAGTATTTT
TRBD2	TRBV30	TRBJ2-7	-	CAWRTTSGSYEQYF	TGTGCCTGGAGAACGACTAGCGGGAGCTACGAGCAGTACTTC
-	TRBV20-1	TRBJ1-5	-	CSASRQGNMHF	TGCAGTGCTAGTAGGCAGGGGAACATGCATTTT
TRBD1	TRBV7-2	TRBJ1-1	-	CASSSTGGAGATEAFF	TGTGCCAGCAGCTCCACAGGGGGCGCGGGCGCCACTGAAGCTTTCTTT
-	TRBV5-1	TRBJ2-2	-	CASQEGSTNTGELFF	TGCGCCAGCCAAGAGGGTAGTACGAACACCGGGGAGCTGTTTTTT
TRBD2	TRBV18	TRBJ2-7	-	CASSPTSGGTTGEQYF	TGTGCCAGCTCACCTACTAGCGGGGGGACCACAGGGGAGCAGTACTTC
TRBD2	TRBV5-1	TRBJ2-7	-	CASSPRSGTRKREQYF	TGCGCCAGCAGCCCGCGGTCCGGGACTAGAAAGCGAGAGCAGTACTTC
TRBD2	TRBV4-2	TRBJ2-7	few	CASSQVTSGRASEQYF	TGTGCCAGCAGCCAAGTGACTAGCGGGAGAGCCTCCGAGCAGTACTTC
-	TRBV6-2/TRBV6-3	TRBJ1-3	-	CASSRGSGAFRSSGNTIYF	TGTGCCAGCAGCCGCGGGTCGGGAGCTTTCCGTAGCTCTGGAAACACCATATATTTT
-	TRBV27	TRBJ2-1	-	CASSRLLGNEQFF	TGTGCCAGCAGTAGACTGTTGGGCAATGAGCAGTTCTTC
TRBD1	TRBV10-3	TRBJ2-7	-	CAISELGQVHEQYF	TGTGCCATCAGTGAGTTAGGACAGGTCCACGAGCAGTACTTC
TRBD2	TRBV3-1/TRBV3-2	TRBJ2-3	-	CASSLAWGNERGTDTQYF	TGTGCCAGCAGCCTCGCTTGGGGGAACGAGCGGGGAACAGATACGCAGTATTTT
TRBD1	TRBV6-5	TRBJ1-2	-	CASSPDRGRAYGYTF	TGTGCCAGCAGTCCAGACAGGGGGCGCGCCTATGGCTACACCTTC
-	TRBV24-1	TRBJ1-5	once	CATSEVREPGQPQHF	TGTGCCACCAGTGAGGTCAGGGAACCAGGTCAGCCCCAGCATTTT
-	TRBV12-1	TRBJ2-7	-	CASSFTRDRGRGSYEQYF	TGTGCCAGCAGCTTTACCCGGGACAGGGGGCGTGGTTCCTACGAGCAGTACTTC
-	TRBV4-3	TRBJ2-5	-	CASSQDWSRGHQETQYF	TGCGCCAGCAGCCAAGACTGGTCTAGGGGCCACCAAGAGACCCAGTACTTC
-	TRBV11-2	TRBJ2-5	few	CASSLRETQYF	TGTGCCAGCAGCTTACGGGAGACCCAGTACTTC
TRBD2	TRBV28	TRBJ2-1	-	CASSLGRAGEQFF	TGTGCCAGCAGTTTGGGGAGGGCTGGGGAGCAGTTCTTC
TRBD2	TRBV6-6	TRBJ2-7	-	CASSFSGRAGEQYF	TGTGCCAGCAGTTTTTCCGGGAGGGCGGGCGAGCAGTACTTC
TRBD1	TRBV5-6	TRBJ2-7	once	CASSWGTGQFFEQYF	TGTGCCAGCAGCTGGGGGACAGGGCAATTCTTCGAGCAGTACTTC
-	TRBV15	TRBJ2-3	-	CATSGRGRLGTDTQYF	TGTGCCACCAGCGGGCGGGGGCGTCTTGGGACAGATACGCAGTATTTT
-	TRBV7-2	TRBJ2-5	once	CASSFGGLWSKETQYF	TGTGCCAGCAGCTTCGGAGGACTATGGTCCAAAGAGACCCAGTACTTC
-	TRBV3-1/TRBV3-2	TRBJ2-4	-	CASSQDFAGNRAKNIQYF	TGTGCCAGCAGCCAAGATTTCGCGGGGAATCGGGCCAAAAACATTCAGTACTTC
-	TRBV28	TRBJ1-5	-	CASSSGNQPQHF	TGTGCCAGCAGTTCCGGGAATCAGCCCCAGCATTTT
TRBD2	TRBV4-2	TRBJ2-5	-	CASSPGTRKETQYF	TGTGCCAGCAGCCCCGGGACTAGGAAAGAGACCCAGTACTTC
-	TRBV5-1	TRBJ1-5	once	CASSLQGMSNQPQHF	TGCGCCAGCAGCTTGCAGGGTATGAGCAATCAGCCCCAGCATTTT
-	TRBV27	TRBJ1-1	-	CASSPTSVLNTEAFF	TGTGCCAGCAGTCCCACTTCCGTCCTAAACACTGAAGCTTTCTTT
-	TRBV19	TRBJ1-5	once	CASSKDRYQPQHF	TGTGCCAGTAGTAAGGACAGATATCAGCCCCAGCATTTT
-	TRBV7-2	TRBJ2-3	-	CASSSPRVLDTQYF	TGTGCCAGCAGCTCTCCCAGGGTCCTAGATACGCAGTATTTT
-	TRBV10-3	TRBJ1-2	-	CAISESSSLGGYIF	TGTGCCATCAGTGAGTCGAGTAGCCTTGGCGGCTACATCTTC
-	TRBV18	TRBJ2-5	-	CASSPPWQGKETQYF	TGTGCCAGCTCACCTCCCTGGCAGGGCAAAGAGACCCAGTACTTC
-	TRBV5-7	TRBJ1-5	-	CASSSKAGGSNQPQHF	TGTGCCAGCAGCTCTAAGGCGGGGGGTAGCAATCAGCCCCAGCATTTT
TRBD2	TRBV5-5	TRBJ2-3	once	CASSLASSGGLTDTQYF	TGTGCCAGCAGCTTGGCCTCAAGCGGGGGCCTCACAGATACGCAGTATTTT
TRBD2	TRBV18	TRBJ2-7	-	CASSPGMAGGSYEQYF	TGTGCCAGCTCACCAGGGATGGCGGGGGGTTCCTACGAGCAGTACTTC
-	TRBV6-2/TRBV6-3	TRBJ2-1	-	CASSPLLASYNEQFF	TGTGCCAGCAGTCCCCTCTTGGCTTCCTACAATGAGCAGTTCTTC
TRBD2	TRBV7-3	TRBJ2-1	-	CASSLRLAGVDEQFF	TGTGCCAGCAGCTTAAGGCTAGCGGGAGTAGATGAGCAGTTCTTC
-	TRBV27	TRBJ1-2	-	CASSRLAGSYGYTF	TGTGCCAGCAGCCGTCTGGCGGGTTCCTATGGCTACACCTTC
TRBD2	TRBV7-2	TRBJ2-3	-	CASSLLRGGGDTQYF	TGTGCCAGCAGCTTATTGCGCGGGGGGGGTGATACGCAGTATTTT
-	TRBV29-1	TRBJ2-5	-	CSVEVGLLTWTQYF	TGCAGCGTTGAAGTAGGACTGCTAACATGGACCCAGTACTTC
-	TRBV5-4	TRBJ1-2	-	CASSSGGGAVEYGYTF	TGTGCCAGCAGCTCCGGTGGAGGGGCCGTAGAGTATGGCTACACCTTC